Shown below are 27 T cell receptor beta chains from a single sample sequenced in a study of CD8+ T cells in alopecia areata. The sample's treatment: oral pan-JAK inhibitor, 5-10 mg twice daily. RNA, once extracted, was reverse transcribed into cDNA for use as the sequencing template. Profiled with immunoSEQ multiplex PCR; TCRdb holds only in-frame clones, not every one. The top ten hold around 0.84% of the sample, which has about 270,000 clones, 45% to 70% seen once. Sequencing was performed on CD4+ T cells sorted from blood, taken around week 53, from a patient treated with tofacitinib. All receptors derive from a human donor with alopecia areata.

The V and J genes are TRBV2 and TRBJ2-7; unclear D gene. The germline V gene encodes CDR1 SNHLY and CDR2 FYNNEI. The V end lost 0 bases, the J end lost 11 bases, and 11 bases lay between the germline ends. The CDR3 is 12 amino acids. The CDR3 bases are TGTGCCAGCAGTGAAGCGCTTTTGGTGGAGTACTTC. Its translation is CASSEALLVEYF.

This clone was found a few times. The rearrangement links TRBV5-6 to TRBJ1-6, with a weak D call TRBD1 (5 bases). The germline V gene encodes CDR1 SGHDT and CDR2 YYEEEE. This CDR3 contains 14 residues. V lost 4 bases to trimming and J lost 8 bases, with 13 bases between them. CDR3 nucleotides: TGTGCCAGCAGCGGTCAAAGAGGGGATTCACCCCTCCACTTT. Its protein is CASSGQRGDSPLHF.

The chain recombines TRBV2 with TRBJ2-3; 8 bases align to TRBD2. The CDR3 runs 15 residues. Trimming took 3 bases from V and 7 from J; bases not matched to a gene: 9. From germline, CDR1 is SNHLY and CDR2 FYNNEI. The CDR3 region has the DNA TGTGCCAGCAGTGACCGCGGGGGGCCTTATTATACGCAGTATTTT. Amino acid sequence: CASSDRGGPYYTQYF. Looking up the rest from reference TRBV2 and TRBJ2-3 gives the full variable domain: EPEVTQTPSHQVTQMGQEVILRCVPISNHLYFYWYRQILGQKVEFLVSFYNNEISEKSEIFDDQFSVERPDGSNFTLKIRSTKLEDSAMYFCASSDRGGPYYTQYFGPGTRLTVL.

This clone was seen more than once but under ten times. The chain recombines TRBV18 with TRBJ2-3; D perhaps matches TRBD2 (5 bases). The CDR3 length is 14 residues. With 0 bases removed from V and 4 bases from J, the gap between germline ends came to 8 bases. The V gene's germline CDR1 is KGHSH and CDR2 LQKENI. CDR3 in DNA: TGTGCCAGCTCACCACCGAGCGGCTCAGATACGCAGTATTTT. Translation gives CASSPPSGSDTQYF.

This clone was seen a handful of times. V usage is TRBV5-1 and J usage is TRBJ1-2; possibly TRBD1 for D (5 bases). Germline V CDR1 and CDR2: SGHRS, YFSETQ. CDR3 length: 14 amino acids. V dropped 3 bases and J dropped 7 bases, with 16 bases sitting between them. CDR3 sequence (DNA): TGCGCCAGCAGCTCCGGGGCGACCGGGGGTGGCTACACCTTC. Encoded protein: CASSSGATGGGYTF.

The rearrangement links TRBV7-2 to TRBJ1-6; 11 nucleotides align to TRBD1. The CDR3 is 17 residues long. V was clipped by 5 bases and J by 6 bases; unmatched bases: 9. Germline CDR1 is SGHTA and CDR2 is FQGNSA. The CDR3 sequence: CASSGRRTGGFNSPLHF. In nucleotides, the CDR3 is TGTGCCAGCAGCGGCCGGCGGACAGGGGGCTTTAATTCACCCCTCCACTTT.

This clone occurred a few times. The chain has TRBV29-1 and TRBJ1-1; 8 bases agree with TRBD1. This CDR3 has 12 residues. With V trimmed by 7 bases and J by 3 bases, 4 bases remained unmatched. Germline values: CDR1 SQVTM, CDR2 ANQGSEA. CDR3 loop: CSGVDRDTEAFF. CDR3 DNA sequence: TGCAGCGGGGTGGACAGGGACACTGAAGCTTTCTTT. Drawing the rest from reference TRBV29-1 and TRBJ1-1, the complete variable domain is SAVISQKPSRDICQRGTSLTIQCQVDSQVTMMFWYRQQPGQSLTLIATANQGSEATYESGFVIDKFPISRPNLTFSTLTVSNMSPEDSSIYLCSGVDRDTEAFFGQGTRLTVV.

On this clone itself: It is unclear where the CDR3 begins or ends on the DNA, so no DNA is shown, and the CDR3 is as TCRdb lists it. The genes are TRBV30 and TRBJ1-2. Counting both end residues, the CDR3 totals 11 amino acids. In germline, CDR1 is GTSNPN, CDR2 SVGIG (reference sequence). CDR3 protein: CAWSVGEGSTF.

The chain employs TRBV2 and TRBJ2-2, with D possibly called TRBD1 or TRBD2 (5 bases each). V gave up 5 bases and J gave up 3 bases, with 22 bases separating them. CDR3 length equals 18 residues. In germline, CDR1 is SNHLY, CDR2 FYNNEI. The CDR3 is CASSYFPFGTGDTGELFF. The CDR3 region has the DNA TGTGCCAGCAGTTACTTCCCGTTTGGGACCGGGGACACCGGGGAGCTGTTTTTT.

The rearrangement uses TRBV13 and TRBJ1-4, with TRBD1 matching over 9 bases. The CDR3 contains 15 residues. V lost 5 bases and J lost 3; bases outside the gene matches: 4. The germline gives CDR1 PRHDT, CDR2 FYEKMQ (reference sequence). CDR3 DNA sequence: TGTGCCAGCAGCGCCCGGACAGGGGCTAATGAAAAACTGTTTTTT. Its translation: CASSARTGANEKLFF.

With regard to this clone: The sample holds other DNA sequences that translate to the same CDR3. The chain is built from TRBV11-2 and TRBJ2-5; no definite D call. This CDR3 contains 12 residues. V was clipped by 5 bases and J by 5 bases, with 9 bases between them. Germline V gene lookup returns CDR1 SGHAT and CDR2 FQNNGV. The CDR3 nucleotides are TGTGCCAGCAGCCCCTCGAGGGAGACCCAGTACTTC. Protein sequence: CASSPSRETQYF.

The chain has TRBV27 and TRBJ2-7; TRBD1 might be the D (6 bases). Germline loops: CDR1 MNHEY, CDR2 SMNVEV (reference sequence). V dropped 0 bases and J dropped 0 bases, with 18 bases sitting between them. This CDR3 comprises 18 residues. The CDR3 loop is CASSLSRKRWTASYEQYF. The CDR3 nucleotides are TGTGCCAGCAGTTTATCGAGAAAAAGGTGGACAGCCTCCTACGAGCAGTACTTC.

Of note for this clone: This sample includes further DNA sequences coding for the same CDR3. The V call is TRBV20-1, the J call TRBJ1-1; possible D gene TRBD1, 6 bases. The CDR3 runs 11 residues. Trimming removed 5 bases from V and 4 bases from J, with 8 bases in between. The V gene's germline CDR1 is DFQATT and CDR2 SNEGSKA (reference sequence). The CDR3 nucleotides are TGCAGTGCTCGACAGGTCACTGAAGCTTTCTTT. Protein sequence: CSARQVTEAFF.

This clone was detected a few times. The J gene is TRBJ1-5, the V gene TRBV7-2; D unresolved. This CDR3 has 13 amino acids. The germline V gene encodes CDR1 SGHTA and CDR2 FQGNSA. V lost 0 bases to trimming and J lost 3 bases, with 3 bases between them. DNA for the CDR3: TGTGCCAGCAGCTTAGCGGTCAATCAGCCCCAGCATTTT. Amino acids: CASSLAVNQPQHF.

This chain uses TRBV5-1 with TRBJ2-6, with D unresolved. V was clipped by 4 bases and J by 1 base, with 12 bases between them. The CDR3 is 16 amino acids. Germline CDR1 is SGHRS and CDR2 is YFSETQ. In DNA, the CDR3 is TGCGCCAGCAGCCCGCCTTTGGATTCTGGGGCCAACGTCCTGACTTTC. Its translation is CASSPPLDSGANVLTF.

The V call is TRBV7-9, the J call TRBJ2-7, with a weak D call TRBD1 (5 bases). Germline-derived CDR1 and CDR2 are SEHNR and FQNEAQ (reference sequence). The ends were cut back, 1 base at V and 6 bases at J, with 13 bases in the middle. The CDR3 is made up of 14 amino acids. The CDR3 nucleotides read TGTGCCAGCAGCTTAGTTCAGGGAATTGGCGAGCAGTACTTC. It codes for CASSLVQGIGEQYF.

This clone has more than one count but fewer than ten. The V gene is TRBV18, the J gene TRBJ1-5; D not certain. Trimming shortened V by 1 base and J by 4 bases, and 8 bases separated the two germline ends. The CDR3 covers 14 residues. Germline values: CDR1 KGHSH, CDR2 LQKENI. The CDR3 spells CASSPLGANQPQHF. The CDR3 bases are TGTGCCAGCTCACCACTGGGAGCAAATCAGCCCCAGCATTTT.

V gene TRBV10-3 combines with J gene TRBJ2-4; D is undetermined. Looked up from germline, CDR1 is ENHRY and CDR2 is SYGVKD. CDR3 length equals 14 residues. Trimming removed 0 bases at V and 6 bases at J, with 9 bases between. The CDR3 protein is CAISESGRTNIQYF. The CDR3 bases are TGTGCCATCAGTGAGTCGGGCAGAACAAACATTCAGTACTTC.

There are a few counts of this clone. The chain has TRBV29-1 and TRBJ2-2, with 16 bases fitting TRBD2. CDR3 size: 15 residues. The ends lost 3 bases at V and 6 bases at J; junction bases unmatched: 1. Per germline, CDR1 SQVTM and CDR2 ANQGSEA. For the CDR3, the DNA is TGCAGCGTTGAGGGACTAGCGGGGGGGCCCGGGGAGCTGTTTTTT. Its protein is CSVEGLAGGPGELFF.

The chain links TRBV27 to TRBJ1-1; D might be TRBD1 (5 bases). CDR3 length: 16 amino acids. From germline, CDR1 is MNHEY and CDR2 SMNVEV (reference sequence). Trimming removed 6 bases at V and 1 base at J, with 18 bases between. The CDR3 region has the DNA TGTGCCAGCAGCGGAGGGGTCCTGACAGAGAACACTGAAGCTTTCTTT. This gives the protein CASSGGVLTENTEAFF.

This clone came up a few times. The gene calls are TRBV5-1 and TRBJ2-7; tentatively, D is TRBD2 (7 bases). The CDR3 extends over 13 amino acids. Trimming stripped 4 bases from V and 5 bases from J, with 13 bases between. CDR1 SGHRS and CDR2 YFSETQ come from the germline V gene. The CDR3, as DNA: TGCGCCAGCAGCCTGGGAGGGGGGGACGAGCAGTACTTC. This encodes CASSLGGGDEQYF. Full variable domain (missing parts from reference TRBV5-1 and TRBJ2-7): KAGVTQTPRYLIKTRGQQVTLSCSPISGHRSVSWYQQTPGQGLQFLFEYFSETQRNKGNFPGRFSGRQFSNSRSEMNVSTLELGDSALYLCASSLGGGDEQYFGPGTRLTVT.

V is TRBV4-2 and J is TRBJ1-1; D might be TRBD1 (5 bases). The CDR3 is 16 amino acids. V dropped 0 bases and J dropped 3 bases, with 14 bases sitting between them. Germline loops: CDR1 LGHNA, CDR2 YNFKEQ. In DNA form, the CDR3 reads TGTGCCAGCAGCCAAGAGGCCTTGCTCAGGGACACTGAAGCTTTCTTT. It encodes CASSQEALLRDTEAFF.

The chain links TRBV14 to TRBJ1-2; the D gene is possibly TRBD1 (5 bases). Trimming removed 1 base from V and 5 bases from J, with 8 bases in between. There are 13 residues in the CDR3. Germline V gene data show CDR1 as SGHDN and CDR2 as FVKESK. As DNA, the CDR3 is TGTGCCAGCAGCCAAGTCCAGGGATATGGCTACACCTTC. Translating gives CASSQVQGYGYTF.

The CDR3 nucleotides read TGCAGCGTTGGATCCCCCAACTCGGGGGGCAAACTGTTTTTT. It specifies CSVGSPNSGGKLFF. The rearrangement uses TRBV29-1 and TRBJ1-4; TRBD1 might be the D (6 bases). Germline CDR1 and CDR2: SQVTM and ANQGSEA. The CDR3 extends over 14 amino acids. The V gene lost 4 bases and the J gene lost 11 bases, with 20 bases spanning the gap. The variable domain in full, with the rest retrieved from reference TRBV29-1 and TRBJ1-4, is SAVISQKPSRDICQRGTSLTIQCQVDSQVTMMFWYRQQPGQSLTLIATANQGSEATYESGFVIDKFPISRPNLTFSTLTVSNMSPEDSSIYLCSVGSPNSGGKLFFGSGTQLSVL.

V usage is TRBV7-3 and J usage is TRBJ1-2; D gene uncertain. CDR3 length: 15 amino acids. Trimming took 2 bases from V and 3 from J, leaving 13 bases between them. Germline CDR1 SGHTA, CDR2 FQGTGA. In DNA, the CDR3 is TGTGCCAGCAGCTTAGAACCGGAGAGCCACTATGGCTACACCTTC. Translated, it gives CASSLEPESHYGYTF.

Only a few counts were recorded for this clone. CDR3 coding DNA: TGCGCCAGCAGCTTGGAGGGGTTGAGGAACACTGAAGCTTTCTTT. This sequence encodes CASSLEGLRNTEAFF. This chain uses TRBV5-1 with TRBJ1-1, with D maybe TRBD1 (5 bases). Germline CDR1 SGHRS, CDR2 YFSETQ. This CDR3 contains 15 residues. V lost 0 bases to trimming and J lost 1 base, with 10 bases between them.

The chain recombines TRBV2 with TRBJ1-2, with D hard to call. Trimming left V 2 bases short and J 5 bases short, with 9 bases between. This CDR3 spans 13 amino acids. Germline V gene lookup returns CDR1 SNHLY and CDR2 FYNNEI. The CDR3 DNA sequence: TGTGCCAGCAGTGAACGGGCCTTATATGGCTACACCTTC. This translates into CASSERALYGYTF.